These 5 T cell receptor beta chains share one sample of origin, sequenced in a study of neoadjuvant anti-PD-1 for oral cavity cancer. The repertoire was sequenced with immunoSEQ multiplex PCR; TCRdb's copy has only in-frame clones and lacks some. The table lists approximately 74,000 clones, 84% of them singletons. This sample comprised PBMCs, obtained before nivolumab (anti-PD-1) treatment. The receptors shown here come from a person aged 40 to 85 with oral cavity squamous cell carcinoma.

This clone was detected a few times. V is TRBV5-4 and J is TRBJ2-1; 9 bases line up with TRBD1. Trimming removed 4 bases from V and 4 bases from J; junction bases left unmatched: 9. This CDR3 contains 16 residues. Germline CDR1 SGHNT, CDR2 YYREEE (reference sequence). The chain's CDR3 is CASSKDGQGLYNEQFF. The CDR3 DNA is TGTGCCAGCAGCAAGGATGGACAGGGGCTTTACAATGAGCAGTTCTTC.

The chain is built from TRBV6-1 and TRBJ2-7, with D unclear. CDR1 and CDR2 from the germline V gene are MNHNS and SASEGT. The CDR3 consists of 14 residues. V was cut by 3 bases and J by 6 bases, with 15 bases left in between. The CDR3 DNA reads as TGTGCCAGCAGTGATGGTGTTCAGGTCGGCGAGCAGTACTTC. Encoded protein: CASSDGVQVGEQYF.

The CDR3 spells CASSPQGVRADTQYF. CDR3 nucleotide sequence: TGTGCCAGCAGCCCCCAAGGCGTTAGAGCAGATACGCAGTATTTT. V usage is TRBV7-2 and J usage is TRBJ2-3; D is unclear. Germline V gene data show CDR1 as SGHTA and CDR2 as FQGNSA. This CDR3 comprises 15 residues. Trimming removed 5 bases at V and 4 bases at J, with 16 bases between.

The chain uses TRBV11-1 and TRBJ2-1; 9 bases are shared with TRBD1. The germline gives CDR1 SGHAT, CDR2 FQDESV (reference sequence). CDR3 length equals 16 residues. With 0 bases clipped from V and 4 bases from J, the junction kept 4 bases outside the gene matches. The CDR3 sequence is CASSLAPGTGYNEQFF. The CDR3 DNA reads TGTGCCAGCAGCTTAGCCCCCGGGACAGGGTACAATGAGCAGTTCTTC. Full variable domain (outside the CDR3, taken from reference TRBV11-1 and TRBJ2-1): EAEVAQSPRYKITEKSQAVAFWCDPISGHATLYWYRQILGQGPELLVQFQDESVVDDSQLPKDRFSAERLKGVDSTLKIQPAELGDSAMYLCASSLAPGTGYNEQFFGPGTRLTVL.

The chain links TRBV6-4 to TRBJ2-3; possibly TRBD2 for D (5 bases). This CDR3 has 13 residues. Germline V gene sequence: CDR1 MRHNA, CDR2 SNTAGT. The ends were cut back, 5 bases at V and 0 bases at J, with 6 bases in the middle. Here the CDR3 reads CASSRTSTDTQYF. The CDR3 DNA sequence: TGTGCCAGCAGTCGGACTAGCACAGATACGCAGTATTTT.